Listed below are T cell receptor beta chains from one sample, sequenced in a study of cytomegalovirus exposure and HLA in healthy donors. Repertoires were generated with immunoSEQ multiplex PCR, while TCRdb's copy carries only in-frame clones and drops some. The repertoire has about 190,000 clones, approximately 78% of them found once; the top ten carry nearly 2.5%. Specimen: PBMCs. These TCRs come from a male donor in good health and CMV-seronegative. Each CDR3 is given with its conserved first and last residue. A D gene is named only where the DNA matches it firmly. Size tells how often a clone was seen (once, few, many) or the class of an expanded clone, and some rows leave it out.

J gene,D gene,V gene,clone size,CDR3 DNA,CDR3 protein
TRBJ2-1,NA,TRBV5-1,NA,TGCGCCAGCAGCTTGGTAGGGGGGGCTATCGATGAGCAGTTCTTC,CASSLVGGAIDEQFF
TRBJ2-3,NA,TRBV27,NA,TGTGCCAGCAGGACAGCGAAGGGAACTCGTCGGGGCACAGATACGCAGTATTTT,CASRTAKGTRRGTDTQYF
TRBJ1-2,NA,TRBV28,NA,TGTGCCAGCAACCAAGGAGGCTATGGCTACCCCTTC,CASNQGGYGYPF
TRBJ1-1,TRBD1,TRBV19,NA,TGTGCCAGTAGTCTGACAGGGGGCACTGAAGCTTTCTTT,CASSLTGGTEAFF
TRBJ2-7,TRBD2,TRBV7-2,NA,TGTGCCAGCAGCCTAAGAGCGGGGGGGAACTACGAGCAGTACTTC,CASSLRAGGNYEQYF
TRBJ2-5,TRBD1,TRBV11-3,NA,TGTGCCAGCAGCTTAGGGGCTTCAGGGGGCATGGGAGAGACCCAGTACTTC,CASSLGASGGMGETQYF
TRBJ2-7,TRBD1,TRBV13,NA,TGTGCCAGCAGCCTCCGGGACAGGGTCTACGAGCAGTACTTC,CASSLRDRVYEQYF
TRBJ1-5,NA,TRBV27,NA,TGTGCCAGCAGTTTTCAGAATCAGCCCCAGCATTTT,CASSFQNQPQHF
TRBJ2-7,TRBD1,TRBV6-5,NA,TGTGCCAGCAGTTCTCCGGGACAGGGGGCTTCCTACGAGCAGTACTTC,CASSSPGQGASYEQYF
TRBJ1-4,NA,TRBV5-3,few,TGTGCCAGAAGCTTGCCCCCACAGGGTGTCTGGGAAAAACTGTTTTTT,CARSLPPQGVWEKLFF
TRBJ1-6,TRBD1,TRBV7-2,NA,TGTGCCAGCAGCTCCTCCGGGACAGGATATTCACCCCTCCACTTT,CASSSSGTGYSPLHF
TRBJ1-1,NA,TRBV19,NA,TGTGCCAGTAGTATAGGAGGGAGGAACACTGAAGCTTTCTTT,CASSIGGRNTEAFF
TRBJ2-2,NA,TRBV6-4,NA,TGTGCCAGCAGTATAGAAAACACCGGGGAGCTGTTTTTT,CASSIENTGELFF
TRBJ1-5,TRBD1,TRBV11-2,once,TGTGCCAGCAGCTTAGGAAGGGGGCGCGGACAGCCCCAGCATTTT,CASSLGRGRGQPQHF
TRBJ2-7,NA,TRBV6-1,NA,TGTGCCAGCAGTGGGGCAGGGGTGACCTACGAGCAGTACTTC,CASSGAGVTYEQYF
TRBJ2-5,NA,TRBV4-1,NA,TGCGCCAGCAGCCAAATAACTAGTTCGGGAGAGACCCAGTACTTC,CASSQITSSGETQYF
TRBJ1-1,NA,TRBV11-2,NA,TGTGCCAGCAGCTTAGGCCCTCAGGTTGAAGCTTTCTTT,CASSLGPQVEAFF
TRBJ1-1,TRBD1,TRBV7-9,NA,TGTGCCAGCAGCTTAGGTAGAGGGACAGGGGGTCGGAACACTGAAGCTTTCTTT,CASSLGRGTGGRNTEAFF
TRBJ2-1,NA,TRBV15,few,TGTGCCACCAGCAGAGGCAGATCGTTGGGCCGTCAAGGCCCAGAGCAGTTCTTC,CATSRGRSLGRQGPEQFF
TRBJ2-7,NA,TRBV27,NA,TGTGCCAGCAGCCCGTCGGCTAACGCTCGGGGCGAGCAGTACTTC,CASSPSANARGEQYF
TRBJ2-7,NA,TRBV25-1,NA,TGTGCCAGCAGTGCCCGAGGGTCCTACGAGCAGTACTTC,CASSARGSYEQYF
TRBJ1-4,TRBD1,TRBV6-1,NA,TGTGCCAGCGGCCGAGACAGGGGGGGCGGAGAAAAACTGTTTTTT,CASGRDRGGGEKLFF
TRBJ1-2,TRBD1,TRBV28,NA,TGTGCCAGCAGGTTCCGACAGGGACGCGGTGGCTACCCCTTC,CASRFRQGRGGYPF
TRBJ2-7,TRBD1,TRBV29-1,NA,TGCAGCGTCGGTCGGACAGGGGGCGGCGAGCAGTACTTC,CSVGRTGGGEQYF
TRBJ2-7,NA,TRBV6-1,once,TGTGCCAGCAGTGGGCGGCAGGTCGGGGGCTACGAGCAGTACTTC,CASSGRQVGGYEQYF
TRBJ1-6,TRBD1,TRBV7-2,once,TGTGCCAGCAGCTTTAGTGGCGGGACAGGCAATTCACCCCTCCACTTT,CASSFSGGTGNSPLHF
TRBJ1-2,TRBD1,TRBV4-3,NA,TGCGCCAGCAGCCAAGAAGGTGGGACAGGGGGCTTTGGCTACACCTTC,CASSQEGGTGGFGYTF
TRBJ2-2,TRBD1,TRBV9,NA,TGTGCCAGCAGCCACGGGACAGGGGATACCGGGGAGCTGTTTTTT,CASSHGTGDTGELFF
TRBJ1-2,NA,TRBV19,NA,TGTGCCAGTAGTATAGGGGGCCTCTATGGCTACACCTTC,CASSIGGLYGYTF
TRBJ2-7,TRBD1,TRBV28,NA,TGTGCCAGCAGCTTCAACAGGGGTTACGAGCAGTACTTC,CASSFNRGYEQYF
TRBJ1-5,TRBD1,TRBV19,NA,TGTGCCAGTAGTAGGGACAGGAATCAGCCCCAGCATTTT,CASSRDRNQPQHF
TRBJ1-1,NA,TRBV28,once,TGTGCCAGCAGCCCCCTGGTGGGAGCCACTGAAGCTTTCTTT,CASSPLVGATEAFF
TRBJ2-2,NA,TRBV2,NA,TGTGCCAGCAGTGAGGCTTTTGGAGGGTTACCCGGGGAGCTGTTTTTT,CASSEAFGGLPGELFF
TRBJ2-5,TRBD2,TRBV9,NA,TGTGCCAGCAGCGTAGGGGGACTAGCGTTGGGAGAGACCCAGTACTTC,CASSVGGLALGETQYF
TRBJ2-7,TRBD1,TRBV11-2,NA,TGTGCCAGCAGCTCTCAGCGCGGACAGGGTTTCCACGAGCAGTACTTC,CASSSQRGQGFHEQYF
TRBJ2-5,TRBD2,TRBV5-1,NA,TGCGCCAGCAGCGAAGGACTAGCGGGGGGGCAAGAGACCCAGTACTTC,CASSEGLAGGQETQYF
TRBJ2-7,NA,TRBV27,NA,TGTGCCAGCAACGGGGCAGGGGCCCCTCGTTGGTACTTC,CASNGAGAPRWYF
TRBJ1-3,TRBD1,TRBV29-1,NA,TGCAGCGGAGAAACAGGGGGCCCCTCTGGAAACACCATATATTTT,CSGETGGPSGNTIYF
TRBJ1-5,NA,TRBV27,NA,TGTGCCAGCAGTTCCTCAGAAAACCATCAGCCCCAGCATTTT,CASSSSENHQPQHF
TRBJ2-7,TRBD1,TRBV5-1,NA,TGCGCCAGCAGCTTGGGGGACAGGGGGCGAGAATCGCAGTACTTC,CASSLGDRGRESQYF